This is a list of T cell receptor beta chains from one sample in a study of cytomegalovirus exposure and HLA in healthy donors. Data came from immunoSEQ multiplex PCR; TCRdb stores just in-frame clones and leaves some out. The sample includes roughly 120,000 clones, 75% to 80% seen only once; the top ten take 3% to 4.5%. The sequencing input was PBMCs. The receptors were gathered from a man aged 40-49 years in good health and CMV-seronegative. CDR3s include the opening cysteine and the closing phenylalanine or tryptophan. Clone size is given for some rows only: seen once, a few or many times, or a class if the clone is expanded.

clone_size v_call cdr3_aa
few TRBV10-2 CASSEFRTDRGNTIYF
- TRBV4-1 CASSQVSGARQPQHF
- TRBV27 CASRPNPQGADNNEQFF
- TRBV19 CASSTTGGPRGYTF
- TRBV2 CASTPQGLAPDTQYF
- TRBV4-1 CASNKVGQGYTGELFF
- TRBV7-9 CASRRALTDTQYF
- TRBV7-8 CASSLAALASHEQYF
- TRBV4-3 CASSQDNGYNEQYF
once TRBV28 CASSRTGGTRKLFF
- TRBV27 CASSTPEMREQYF
- TRBV4-2 CASSQDGTSGYEQYF
- TRBV7-2 CASSFRGAAVLTF
- TRBV7-2 CASSLGGVGTDTQYF
- TRBV6-6 CASITKDRKAFF
- TRBV4-2 CASSLEAQGRHEAFF
few TRBV6-5 CASSTSGGWYGYTF
- TRBV7-9 CASSVLGTGPTYEQYF
- TRBV18 CASSPSGVSSDTQYF
- TRBV7-9 CASSTSENTEAFF
- TRBV7-2 CASSLMGQGGAEAFF
- TRBV14 CASSQSRVVSGYTF
- TRBV7-8 CASSDTDGYTF
- TRBV19 CASSILGLAKNIQYF
- TRBV28 CASMERNTDTQYF
- TRBV11-2 CASSLPLGQGLSGDGYTF
- TRBV7-9 CASSTIAGGYANTGELFF
- TRBV5-4 CASSERGGTYEQYF
- TRBV19 CASSRTGDSGNTIYF
- TRBV7-9 CASSGGITSTDTQYF
few TRBV6-5 CASSYSLTSGGSEQFF
- TRBV7-8 CASSLAGGQGGSEAFF
few TRBV9 CASSPGGDNTEAFF
- TRBV11-2 CASSPGQGSGGYTF
few TRBV2 CASRRQGSPLHF
- TRBV6-1 CASTLEQGATDTQYF
- TRBV18 CASSPESGLNSPLHF
- TRBV6-5 CASRSAAGRGEKLFF
- TRBV4-3 CASSQDGTGKSYEQYF
- TRBV11-2 CASSLRADSGNTIYF